This T cell receptor (beta chain) was obtained from a study of blood T cell repertoires in COVID-19. Study at large: Samples of COVID-19 (acute and convalescent) were obtained from the United States, Italy and Spain.

In the original analysis: By means of reference gene primer amplification, nucleated cell counts were estimated. Only in-frame clones appear in the TCRdb table, and some are missing; sequencing was by immunoSEQ multiplex PCR. Clonal size and the V and J genes are those of that table, whereas D and trimming came from the DNA. The sample includes 300,000 to 500,000 clones, around 87% of them seen just once. V was cut by 7 bases and J by 8 bases, with 14 bases left in between. The CDR3 is 13 residues long. The V gene's germline CDR1 is SEHNR and CDR2 FQNEAQ (reference sequence). Participants reported their clinical history, and cohort assignment relied on those reports.

The receptor was isolated from a woman in her thirties with acute COVID-19. The chain uses TRBV7-9 and TRBJ1-4; perhaps TRBD1 as D (5 bases). The sequencing input was PBMCs or T cells enriched from blood (not recorded which). The CDR3 DNA sequence: TGTGCCAGCACCCCGGGGGAGTTGGAAAAACTGTTTTTT. It codes for CASTPGELEKLFF.